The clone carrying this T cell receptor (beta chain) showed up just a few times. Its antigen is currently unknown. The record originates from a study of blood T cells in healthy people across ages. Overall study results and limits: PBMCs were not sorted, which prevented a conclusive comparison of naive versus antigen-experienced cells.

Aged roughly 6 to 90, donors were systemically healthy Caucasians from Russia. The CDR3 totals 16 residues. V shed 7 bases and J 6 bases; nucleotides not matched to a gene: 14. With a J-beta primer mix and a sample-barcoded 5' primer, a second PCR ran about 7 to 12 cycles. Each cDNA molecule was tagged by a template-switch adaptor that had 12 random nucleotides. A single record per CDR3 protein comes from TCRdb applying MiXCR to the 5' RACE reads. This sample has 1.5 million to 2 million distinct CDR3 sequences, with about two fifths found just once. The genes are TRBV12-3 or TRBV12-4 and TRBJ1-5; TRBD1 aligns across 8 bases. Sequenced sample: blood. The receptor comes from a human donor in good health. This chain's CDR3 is CASTIYPGGVGQPQHF. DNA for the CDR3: TGTGCCAGCACGATATACCCAGGGGGCGTAGGTCAGCCCCAGCATTTT.